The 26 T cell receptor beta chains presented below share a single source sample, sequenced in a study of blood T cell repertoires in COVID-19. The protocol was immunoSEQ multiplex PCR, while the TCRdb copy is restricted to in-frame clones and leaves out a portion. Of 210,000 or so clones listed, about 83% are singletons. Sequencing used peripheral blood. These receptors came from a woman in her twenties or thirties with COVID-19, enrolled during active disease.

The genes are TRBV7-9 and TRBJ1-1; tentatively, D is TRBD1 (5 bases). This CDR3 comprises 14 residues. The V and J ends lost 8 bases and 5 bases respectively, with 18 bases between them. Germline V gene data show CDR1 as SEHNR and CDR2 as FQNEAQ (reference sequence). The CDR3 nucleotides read TGTGCCAGCCAGGGATTAATCTTGGGGACTGAAGCTTTCTTT. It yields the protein CASQGLILGTEAFF.

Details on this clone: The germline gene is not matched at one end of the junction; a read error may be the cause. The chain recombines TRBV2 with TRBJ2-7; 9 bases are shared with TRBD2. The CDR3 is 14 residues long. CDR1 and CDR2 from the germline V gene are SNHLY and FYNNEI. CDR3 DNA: TGTGCCAGCAATGAAGTAGCGGGAGACAGCGAGCAGTACTTC. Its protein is CASNEVAGDSEQYF. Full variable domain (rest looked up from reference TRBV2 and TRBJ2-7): EPEVTQTPSHQVTQMGQEVILRCVPISNHLYFYWYRQILGQKVEFLVSFYNNEISEKSEIFDDQFSVERPDGSNFTLKIRSTKLEDSAMYFCASNEVAGDSEQYFGPGTRLTVT.

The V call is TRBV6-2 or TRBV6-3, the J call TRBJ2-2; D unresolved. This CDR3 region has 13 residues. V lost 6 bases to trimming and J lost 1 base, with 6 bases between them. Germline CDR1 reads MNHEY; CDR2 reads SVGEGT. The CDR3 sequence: CASSQRNTGELFF. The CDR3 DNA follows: TGTGCCAGCAGCCAGAGGAACACCGGGGAGCTGTTTTTT.

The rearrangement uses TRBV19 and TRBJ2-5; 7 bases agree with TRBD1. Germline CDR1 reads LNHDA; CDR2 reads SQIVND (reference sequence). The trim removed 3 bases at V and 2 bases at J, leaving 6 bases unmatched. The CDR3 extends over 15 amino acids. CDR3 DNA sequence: TGTGCCAGTAGTATCGCACAGGGGCCTCAAGAGACCCAGTACTTC. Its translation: CASSIAQGPQETQYF.

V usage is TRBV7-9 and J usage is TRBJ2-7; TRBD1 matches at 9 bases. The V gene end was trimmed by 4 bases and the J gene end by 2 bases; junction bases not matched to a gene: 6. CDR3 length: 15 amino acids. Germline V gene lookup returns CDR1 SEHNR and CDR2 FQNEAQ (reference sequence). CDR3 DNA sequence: TGTGCCAGCAGCTCGTTGACAGGGGGGCCCTACGAGCAGTACTTC. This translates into CASSSLTGGPYEQYF.

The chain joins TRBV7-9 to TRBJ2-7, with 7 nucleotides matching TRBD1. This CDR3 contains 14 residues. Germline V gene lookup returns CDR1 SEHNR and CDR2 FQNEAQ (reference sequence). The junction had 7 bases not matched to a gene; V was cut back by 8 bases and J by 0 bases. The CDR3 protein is CASSGQSSSYEQYF. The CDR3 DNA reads TGTGCCAGCTCGGGACAGTCGAGCTCCTACGAGCAGTACTTC.

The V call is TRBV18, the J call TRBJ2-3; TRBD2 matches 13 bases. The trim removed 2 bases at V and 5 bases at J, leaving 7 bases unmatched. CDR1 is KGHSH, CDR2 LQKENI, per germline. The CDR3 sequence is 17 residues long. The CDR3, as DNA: TGTGCCAGCTCACCAGTCACTAGCGGGAGGGCCGGAGATACGCAGTATTTT. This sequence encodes CASSPVTSGRAGDTQYF.

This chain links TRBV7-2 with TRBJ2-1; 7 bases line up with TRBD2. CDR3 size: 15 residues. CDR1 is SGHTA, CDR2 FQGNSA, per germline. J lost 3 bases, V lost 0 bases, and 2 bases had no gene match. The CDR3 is CASSLAASGYNEQFF. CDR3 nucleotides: TGTGCCAGCAGCTTAGCGGCTAGCGGCTACAATGAGCAGTTCTTC.

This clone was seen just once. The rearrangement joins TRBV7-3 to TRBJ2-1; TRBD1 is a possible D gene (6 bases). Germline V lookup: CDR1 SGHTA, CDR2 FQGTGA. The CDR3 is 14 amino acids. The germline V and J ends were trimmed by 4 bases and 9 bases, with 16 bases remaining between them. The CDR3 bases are TGTGCCAGCAGCTCGTCGGGACAAAGTGGTGAGCAGTTCTTC. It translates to CASSSSGQSGEQFF.

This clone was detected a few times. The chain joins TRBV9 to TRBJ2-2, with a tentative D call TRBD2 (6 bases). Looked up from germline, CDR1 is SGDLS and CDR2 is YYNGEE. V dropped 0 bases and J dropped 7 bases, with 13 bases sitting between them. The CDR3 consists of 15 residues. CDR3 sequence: CASSVGPEGGGELFF. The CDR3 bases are TGTGCCAGCAGCGTAGGTCCGGAGGGTGGCGGGGAGCTGTTTTTT.

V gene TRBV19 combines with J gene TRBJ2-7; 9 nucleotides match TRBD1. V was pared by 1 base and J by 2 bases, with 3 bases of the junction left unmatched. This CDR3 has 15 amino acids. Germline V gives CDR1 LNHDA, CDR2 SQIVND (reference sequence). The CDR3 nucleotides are TGTGCCAGTAGTATAGTTGGGACAGGGCCCTACGAGCAGTACTTC. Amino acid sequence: CASSIVGTGPYEQYF.

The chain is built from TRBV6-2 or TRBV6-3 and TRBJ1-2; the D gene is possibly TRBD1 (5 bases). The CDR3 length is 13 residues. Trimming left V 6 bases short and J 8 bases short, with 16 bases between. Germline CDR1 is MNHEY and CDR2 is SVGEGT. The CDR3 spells CASSDRGGRGYTF. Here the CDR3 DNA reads TGTGCCAGCAGCGACCGGGGGGGAAGGGGCTACACCTTC.

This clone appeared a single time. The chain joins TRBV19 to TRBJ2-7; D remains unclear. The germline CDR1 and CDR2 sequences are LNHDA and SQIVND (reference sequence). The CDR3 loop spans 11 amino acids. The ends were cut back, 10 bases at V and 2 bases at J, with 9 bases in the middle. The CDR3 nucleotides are TGTGCCACCGAATCGGCCTACGAGCAGTACTTC. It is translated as CATESAYEQYF. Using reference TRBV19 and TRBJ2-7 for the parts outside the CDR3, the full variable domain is DGGITQSPKYLFRKEGQNVTLSCEQNLNHDAMYWYRQDPGQGLRLIYYSQIVNDFQKGDIAEGYSVSREKKESFPLTVTSAQKNPTAFYLCATESAYEQYFGPGTRLTVT.

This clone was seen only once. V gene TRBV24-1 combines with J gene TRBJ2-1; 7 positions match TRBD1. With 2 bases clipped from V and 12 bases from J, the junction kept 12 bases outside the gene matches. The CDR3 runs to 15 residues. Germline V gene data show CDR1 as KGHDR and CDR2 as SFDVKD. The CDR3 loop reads CATSDSRTGEVRQFF. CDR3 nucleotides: TGTGCCACCAGTGATTCTCGGACAGGTGAGGTTCGGCAGTTCTTC.

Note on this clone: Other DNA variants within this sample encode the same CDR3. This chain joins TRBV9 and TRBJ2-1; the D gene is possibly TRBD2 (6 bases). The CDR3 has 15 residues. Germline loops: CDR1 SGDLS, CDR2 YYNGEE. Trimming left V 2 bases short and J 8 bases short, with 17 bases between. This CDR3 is CASSVSGRGGDEQFF. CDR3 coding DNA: TGTGCCAGCAGCGTCAGTGGGCGGGGAGGCGATGAGCAGTTCTTC.

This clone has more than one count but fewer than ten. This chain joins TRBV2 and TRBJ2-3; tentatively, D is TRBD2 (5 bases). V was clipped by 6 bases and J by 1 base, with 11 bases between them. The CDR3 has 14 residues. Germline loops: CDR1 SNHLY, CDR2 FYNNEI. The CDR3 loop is CASRVGAGTDTQYF. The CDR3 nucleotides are TGTGCCAGCAGAGTGGGAGCGGGCACAGATACGCAGTATTTT.

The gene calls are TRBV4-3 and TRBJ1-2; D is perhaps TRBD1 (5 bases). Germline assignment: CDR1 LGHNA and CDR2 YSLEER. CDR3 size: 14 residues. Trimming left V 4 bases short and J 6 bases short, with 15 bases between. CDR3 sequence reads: CASSPEAGENGYTF. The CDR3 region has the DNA TGCGCCAGCAGCCCCGAGGCGGGGGAGAATGGCTACACCTTC.

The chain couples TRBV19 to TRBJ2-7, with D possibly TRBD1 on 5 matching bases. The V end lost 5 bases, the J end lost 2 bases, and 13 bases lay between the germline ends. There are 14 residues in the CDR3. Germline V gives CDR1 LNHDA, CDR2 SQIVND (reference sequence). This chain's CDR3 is CASSSLRAPYEQYF. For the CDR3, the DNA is TGTGCCAGTAGTTCACTCAGGGCCCCCTACGAGCAGTACTTC.

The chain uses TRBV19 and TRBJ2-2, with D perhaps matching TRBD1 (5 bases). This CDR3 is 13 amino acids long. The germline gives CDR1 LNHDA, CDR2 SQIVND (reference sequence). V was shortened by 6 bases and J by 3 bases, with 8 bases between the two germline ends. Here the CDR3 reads CASRLQDTGELFF. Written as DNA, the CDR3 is TGTGCCAGTAGGTTACAGGACACCGGGGAGCTGTTTTTT.

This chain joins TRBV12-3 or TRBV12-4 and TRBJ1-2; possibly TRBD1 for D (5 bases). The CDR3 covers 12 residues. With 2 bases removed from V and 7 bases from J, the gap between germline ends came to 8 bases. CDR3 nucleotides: TGTGCCAGCAGTTTACCGGGGGGTGGCTACACCTTC. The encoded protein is CASSLPGGGYTF.

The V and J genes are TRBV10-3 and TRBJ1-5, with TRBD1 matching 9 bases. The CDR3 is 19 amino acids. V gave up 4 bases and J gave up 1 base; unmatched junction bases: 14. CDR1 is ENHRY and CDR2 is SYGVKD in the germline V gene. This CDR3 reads CAISVSGQGMEDSNQPQHF. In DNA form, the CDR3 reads TGTGCCATCAGTGTTTCGGGACAGGGTATGGAGGACAGCAATCAGCCCCAGCATTTT.

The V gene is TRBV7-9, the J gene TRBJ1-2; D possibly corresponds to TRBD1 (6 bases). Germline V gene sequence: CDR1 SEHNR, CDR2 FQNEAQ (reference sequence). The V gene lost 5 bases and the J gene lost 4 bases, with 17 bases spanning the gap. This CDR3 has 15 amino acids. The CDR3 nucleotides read TGTGCCAGCAGCCGCGAGGGGGGGGAGGCCTATGGCTACACCTTC. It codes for CASSREGGEAYGYTF.

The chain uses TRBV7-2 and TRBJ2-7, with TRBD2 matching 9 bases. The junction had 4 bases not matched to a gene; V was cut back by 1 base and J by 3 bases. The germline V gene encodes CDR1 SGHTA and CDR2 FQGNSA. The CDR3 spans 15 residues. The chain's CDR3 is CASSLEREDRYEQYF. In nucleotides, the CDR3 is TGTGCCAGCAGCTTAGAGCGGGAGGACCGCTACGAGCAGTACTTC.

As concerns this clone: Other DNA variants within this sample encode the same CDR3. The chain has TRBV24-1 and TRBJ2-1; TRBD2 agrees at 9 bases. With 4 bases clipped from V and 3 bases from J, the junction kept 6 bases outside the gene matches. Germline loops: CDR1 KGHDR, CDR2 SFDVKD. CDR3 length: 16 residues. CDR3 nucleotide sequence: TGTGCCACCAGTGACCCGACTAGCGGAGGCTACAATGAGCAGTTCTTC. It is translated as CATSDPTSGGYNEQFF.

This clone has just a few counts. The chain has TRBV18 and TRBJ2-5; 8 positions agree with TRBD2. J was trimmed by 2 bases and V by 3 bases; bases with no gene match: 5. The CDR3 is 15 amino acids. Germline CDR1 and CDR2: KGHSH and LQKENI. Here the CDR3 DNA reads TGTGCCAGCTCACCTTCTTTAGCGGGACAAGAGACCCAGTACTTC. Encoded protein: CASSPSLAGQETQYF.

In DNA form, the CDR3 reads TGTGCCAGCAGCATCGGGGCTAGCGGGCTCAATGAGCAGTTCTTC. It codes for CASSIGASGLNEQFF. The V and J genes are TRBV7-2 and TRBJ2-1, with TRBD2 identical over 8 bases. The CDR3 is 15 residues long. The V segment lost 5 bases and the J segment 6 bases; nucleotides outside the gene matches: 9. Germline CDR1 reads SGHTA; CDR2 reads FQGNSA.